This T cell receptor beta chain was identified during a study of blood T cell repertoires in COVID-19. Turning to the study itself: Spain, Italy and the United States supplied samples that represented acute and convalescent COVID-19. Nucleic acid was either cDNA or gDNA, and it came from T cells, B-cell-depleted T cells, or PBMCs.

As handled by the study authors: Counts of nucleated cells, estimated from reference gene primer amplification, were obtained. TCRdb's copy holds only in-frame clones and misses some; the assay was immunoSEQ multiplex PCR. V and J calls and clone size come straight from that table; D and trimming were deduced from the DNA. The sample yields roughly 160,000 clones, around nine tenths seen once. While infection was still active, Seattle patients were enrolled and then followed longitudinally. Germline values: CDR1 LNHDA, CDR2 SQIVND (reference sequence). V gave up 7 bases and J gave up 8 bases, with 23 bases separating them. The CDR3 has 15 residues.

The origin of this receptor is a woman older than 75 with COVID-19, enrolled during active disease. The chain is built from TRBV19 and TRBJ1-2; TRBD1 is a possible D gene (6 bases). Sequencing input: peripheral blood. The CDR3 DNA reads as TGTGCCAGTAACACACAGGGCGCAGGAGTTTCGGGCTACACCTTC. Protein sequence: CASNTQGAGVSGYTF.